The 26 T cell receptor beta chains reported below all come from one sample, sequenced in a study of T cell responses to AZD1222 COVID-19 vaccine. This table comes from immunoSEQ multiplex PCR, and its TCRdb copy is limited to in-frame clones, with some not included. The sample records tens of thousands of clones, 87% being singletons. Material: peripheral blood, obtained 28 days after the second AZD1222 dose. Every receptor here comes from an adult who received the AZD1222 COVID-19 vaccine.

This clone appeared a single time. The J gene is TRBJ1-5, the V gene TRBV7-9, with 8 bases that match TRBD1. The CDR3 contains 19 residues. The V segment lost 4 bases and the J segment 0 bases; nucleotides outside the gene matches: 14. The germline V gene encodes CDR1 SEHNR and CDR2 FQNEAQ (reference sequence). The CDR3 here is CASSSWDRSGRYSNQPQHF. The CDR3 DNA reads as TGTGCCAGCAGCTCCTGGGACAGGAGCGGCCGGTATAGCAATCAGCCCCAGCATTTT.

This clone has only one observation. CDR3 protein: CASSPWGNTEAFF. In DNA form, the CDR3 reads TGTGCCAGCAGTCCCTGGGGGAACACTGAAGCTTTCTTT. The V call is TRBV2, the J call TRBJ1-1; D gene ambiguous. There are 13 residues in the CDR3. Germline V CDR1 and CDR2: SNHLY, FYNNEI. V lost 5 bases, J lost 1 base, and 8 bases lay in between.

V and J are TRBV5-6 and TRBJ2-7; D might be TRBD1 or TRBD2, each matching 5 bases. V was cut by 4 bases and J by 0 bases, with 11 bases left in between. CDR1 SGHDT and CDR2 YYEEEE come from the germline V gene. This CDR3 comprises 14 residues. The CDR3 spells CASSRGRNSYEQYF. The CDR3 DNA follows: TGTGCCAGCAGCCGGGGACGGAACTCCTACGAGCAGTACTTC.

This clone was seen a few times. The CDR3 loop is CASRPMGGGPSVTGELFF. The CDR3, as DNA: TGTGCCAGCAGACCGATGGGGGGGGGCCCCTCGGTCACCGGGGAGCTGTTTTTT. The rearrangement links TRBV5-4 to TRBJ2-2, with D maybe TRBD2 (7 bases). This CDR3 region has 18 residues. Germline V gene data show CDR1 as SGHNT and CDR2 as YYREEE (reference sequence). The V end lost 5 bases, the J end lost 4 bases, and 24 bases lay between the germline ends.

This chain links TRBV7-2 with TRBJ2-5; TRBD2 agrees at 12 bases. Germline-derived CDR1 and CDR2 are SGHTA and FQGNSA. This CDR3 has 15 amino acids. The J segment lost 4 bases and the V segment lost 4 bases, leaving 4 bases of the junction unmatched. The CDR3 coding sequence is TGTGCCAGCAGCTCCCTAGCGGGGGGGCCAGAGACCCAGTACTTC. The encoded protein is CASSSLAGGPETQYF.

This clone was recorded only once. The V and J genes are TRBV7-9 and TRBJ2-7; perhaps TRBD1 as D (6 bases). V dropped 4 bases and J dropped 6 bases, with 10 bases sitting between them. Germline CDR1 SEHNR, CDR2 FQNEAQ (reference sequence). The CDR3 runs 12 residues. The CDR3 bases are TGTGCCAGCAGCTCAAGGGGGTTCGAGCAGTACTTC. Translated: CASSSRGFEQYF.

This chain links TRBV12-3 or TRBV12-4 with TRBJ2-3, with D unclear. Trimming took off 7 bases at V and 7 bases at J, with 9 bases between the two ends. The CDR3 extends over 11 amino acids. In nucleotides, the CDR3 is TGTGCCAGCACCTCGGGTAATACGCAGTATTTT. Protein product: CASTSGNTQYF.

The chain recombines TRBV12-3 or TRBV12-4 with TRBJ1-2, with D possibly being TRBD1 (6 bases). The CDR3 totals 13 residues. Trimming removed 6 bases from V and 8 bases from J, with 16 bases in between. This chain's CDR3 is CASSFLGGVGYTF. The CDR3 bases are TGTGCCAGCAGCTTCCTCGGGGGCGTCGGCTACACCTTC.

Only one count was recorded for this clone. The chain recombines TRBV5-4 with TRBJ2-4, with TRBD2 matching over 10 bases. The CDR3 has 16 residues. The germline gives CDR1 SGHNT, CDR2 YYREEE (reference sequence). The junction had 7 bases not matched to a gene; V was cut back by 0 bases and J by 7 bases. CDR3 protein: CASSLERGGLGNIQYF. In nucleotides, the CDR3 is TGTGCCAGCAGCTTGGAGCGGGGGGGCCTGGGGAACATTCAGTACTTC.

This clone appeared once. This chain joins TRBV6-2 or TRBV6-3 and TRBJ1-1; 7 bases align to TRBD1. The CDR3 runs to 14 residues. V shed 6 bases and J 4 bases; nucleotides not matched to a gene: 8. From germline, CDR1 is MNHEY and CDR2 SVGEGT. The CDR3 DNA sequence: TGTGCCAGCAGCCCACAGGGGTCTCTCACTGAAGCTTTCTTT. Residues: CASSPQGSLTEAFF.

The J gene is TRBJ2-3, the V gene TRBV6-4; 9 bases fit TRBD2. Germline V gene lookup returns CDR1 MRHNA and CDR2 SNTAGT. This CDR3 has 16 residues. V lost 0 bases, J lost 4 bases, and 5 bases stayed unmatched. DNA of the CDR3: TGTGCCAGCAGTGACTCTTCCGCGGGGGGGGCAGATACGCAGTATTTT. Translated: CASSDSSAGGADTQYF.

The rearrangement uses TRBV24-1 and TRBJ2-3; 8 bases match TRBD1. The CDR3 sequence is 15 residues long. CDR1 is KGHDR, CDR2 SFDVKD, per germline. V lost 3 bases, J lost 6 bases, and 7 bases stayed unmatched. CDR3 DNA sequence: TGTGCCACCAGTGATCCCAGGGGGCCGGGGGATACGCAGTATTTT. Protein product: CATSDPRGPGDTQYF.

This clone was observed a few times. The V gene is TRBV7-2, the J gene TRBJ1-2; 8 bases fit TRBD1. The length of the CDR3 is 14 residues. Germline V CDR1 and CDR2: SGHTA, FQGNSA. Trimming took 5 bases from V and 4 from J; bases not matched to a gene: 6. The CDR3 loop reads CASSPGGTGYGYTF. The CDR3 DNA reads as TGTGCCAGCAGCCCCGGCGGGACAGGCTATGGCTACACCTTC.

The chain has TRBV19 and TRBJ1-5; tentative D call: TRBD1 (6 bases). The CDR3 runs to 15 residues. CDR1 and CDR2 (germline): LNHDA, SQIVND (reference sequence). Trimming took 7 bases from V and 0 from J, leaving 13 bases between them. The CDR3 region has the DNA TGTGCCAGTACCATCCGGGACACTAGCAATCAGCCCCAGCATTTT. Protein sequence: CASTIRDTSNQPQHF. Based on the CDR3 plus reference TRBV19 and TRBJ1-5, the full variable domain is DGGITQSPKYLFRKEGQNVTLSCEQNLNHDAMYWYRQDPGQGLRLIYYSQIVNDFQKGDIAEGYSVSREKKESFPLTVTSAQKNPTAFYLCASTIRDTSNQPQHFGDGTRLSIL.

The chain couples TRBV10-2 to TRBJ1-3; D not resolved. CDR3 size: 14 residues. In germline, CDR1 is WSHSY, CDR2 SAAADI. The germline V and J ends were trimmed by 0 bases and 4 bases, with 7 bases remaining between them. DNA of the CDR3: TGCGCCAGCAGTGAGTCGAGGAGGGGAAACACCATATATTTT. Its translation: CASSESRRGNTIYF.

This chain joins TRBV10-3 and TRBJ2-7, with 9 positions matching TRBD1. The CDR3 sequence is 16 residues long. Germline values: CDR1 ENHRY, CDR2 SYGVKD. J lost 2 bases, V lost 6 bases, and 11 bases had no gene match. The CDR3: CAISLPTGGSTYEQYF. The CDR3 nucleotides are TGTGCCATCAGCCTCCCAACAGGGGGCTCGACCTACGAGCAGTACTTC.

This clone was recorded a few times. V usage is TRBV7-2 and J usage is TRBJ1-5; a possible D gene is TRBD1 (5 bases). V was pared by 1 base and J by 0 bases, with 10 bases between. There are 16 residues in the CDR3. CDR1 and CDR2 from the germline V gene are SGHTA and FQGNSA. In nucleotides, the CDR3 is TGTGCCAGCAGCTTAGGGGGGGGTTATAGCAATCAGCCCCAGCATTTT. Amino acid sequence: CASSLGGGYSNQPQHF.

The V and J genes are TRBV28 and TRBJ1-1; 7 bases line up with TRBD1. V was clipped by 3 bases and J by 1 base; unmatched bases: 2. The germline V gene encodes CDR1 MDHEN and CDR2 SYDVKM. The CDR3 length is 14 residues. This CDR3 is CASSLAGGNTEAFF. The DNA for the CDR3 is TGTGCCAGCAGTTTGGCAGGGGGGAACACTGAAGCTTTCTTT.

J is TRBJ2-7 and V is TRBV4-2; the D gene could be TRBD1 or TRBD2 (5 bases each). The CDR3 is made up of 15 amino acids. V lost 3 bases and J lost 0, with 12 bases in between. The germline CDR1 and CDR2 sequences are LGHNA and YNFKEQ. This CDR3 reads CASSHPGTVSYEQYF. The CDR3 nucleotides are TGTGCCAGCAGCCATCCCGGGACCGTCTCCTACGAGCAGTACTTC.

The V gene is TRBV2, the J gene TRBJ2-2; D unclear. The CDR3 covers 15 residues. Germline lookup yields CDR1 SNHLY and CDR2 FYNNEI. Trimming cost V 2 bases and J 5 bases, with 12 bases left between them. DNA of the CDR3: TGTGCCAGCAGTGAATCGGACCGCCCAACCGGGGAGCTGTTTTTT. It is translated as CASSESDRPTGELFF.

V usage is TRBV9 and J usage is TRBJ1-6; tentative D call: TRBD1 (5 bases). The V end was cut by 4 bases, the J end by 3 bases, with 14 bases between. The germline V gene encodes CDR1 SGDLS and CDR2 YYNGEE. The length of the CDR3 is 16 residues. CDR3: CASSPGGASYNSPLHF. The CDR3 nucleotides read TGTGCCAGCAGCCCCGGCGGGGCTAGCTATAATTCACCCCTCCACTTT.

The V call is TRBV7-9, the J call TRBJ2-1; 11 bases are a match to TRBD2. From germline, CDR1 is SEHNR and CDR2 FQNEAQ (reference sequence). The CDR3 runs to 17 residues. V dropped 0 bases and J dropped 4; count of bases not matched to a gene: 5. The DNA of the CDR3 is TGTGCCAGCAGCTTAGCGGCCCTAGCGGGGGGTTACAATGAGCAGTTCTTC. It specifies CASSLAALAGGYNEQFF.

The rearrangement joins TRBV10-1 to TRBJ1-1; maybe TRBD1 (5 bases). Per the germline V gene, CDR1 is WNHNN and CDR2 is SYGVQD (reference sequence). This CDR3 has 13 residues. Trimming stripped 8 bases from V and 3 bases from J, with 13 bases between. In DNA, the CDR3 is TGCGCCAGCCTTCGAAGGGGCGACACTGAAGCTTTCTTT. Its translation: CASLRRGDTEAFF.

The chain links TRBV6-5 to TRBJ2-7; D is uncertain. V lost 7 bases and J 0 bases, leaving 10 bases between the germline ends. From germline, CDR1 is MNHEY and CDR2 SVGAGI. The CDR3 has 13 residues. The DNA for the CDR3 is TGTGCCAGCACCGGTCGAAGCTCCTACGAGCAGTACTTC. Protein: CASTGRSSYEQYF.

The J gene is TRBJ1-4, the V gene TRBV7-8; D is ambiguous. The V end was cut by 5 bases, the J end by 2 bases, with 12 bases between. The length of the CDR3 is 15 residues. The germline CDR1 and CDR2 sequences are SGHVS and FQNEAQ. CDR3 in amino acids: CASSLRAATNEKLFF. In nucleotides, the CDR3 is TGTGCCAGCAGCCTCCGAGCGGCGACTAATGAAAAACTGTTTTTT.

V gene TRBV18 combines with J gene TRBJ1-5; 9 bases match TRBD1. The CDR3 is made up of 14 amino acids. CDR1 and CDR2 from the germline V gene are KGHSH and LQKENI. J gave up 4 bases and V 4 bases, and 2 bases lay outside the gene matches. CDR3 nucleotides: TGTGCCAGCTCACAGGGGACAGGGAATCAGCCCCAGCATTTT. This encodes CASSQGTGNQPQHF.